This TCR beta chain was identified in a study of CXCR3-negative and CXCR3-positive naive CD8 T cells. As regards this clonotype: Its target is unknown.

Findings and limits, study-wide: TRB CDR3s of CXCR3-positive naive cells were more hydrophobic than those of CXCR3-negative naive cells.

CD45RO-CCR7+CD27+CD95- characterized naive CD8+ T cells. All TRB cDNA libraries came from 5' RACE performed with UMI labels. TCRdb reprocessed the 5' RACE reads; each CDR3 protein has one entry and no DNA is given. The sample includes about 130,000 distinct CDR3 sequences. Germline CDR1 reads MDHEN; CDR2 reads SYDVKM. This CDR3 spans 16 amino acids. This rearrangement joins TRBV28 to TRBJ2-7; the TRBD1 assignment by TCRdb is unverifiable without DNA. Material: naive CXCR3- CD8+ T cells from blood. Subset noted: CD45RO-CCR7+CD27+CD95- naive CD8+ T cells lacking CXCR3 (TNR3-). This receptor was obtained from a human donor in good health. Some clones in this sample may be carry-over from other donors' samples. CDR3 region: CASSLPWGTGLFEQYF.